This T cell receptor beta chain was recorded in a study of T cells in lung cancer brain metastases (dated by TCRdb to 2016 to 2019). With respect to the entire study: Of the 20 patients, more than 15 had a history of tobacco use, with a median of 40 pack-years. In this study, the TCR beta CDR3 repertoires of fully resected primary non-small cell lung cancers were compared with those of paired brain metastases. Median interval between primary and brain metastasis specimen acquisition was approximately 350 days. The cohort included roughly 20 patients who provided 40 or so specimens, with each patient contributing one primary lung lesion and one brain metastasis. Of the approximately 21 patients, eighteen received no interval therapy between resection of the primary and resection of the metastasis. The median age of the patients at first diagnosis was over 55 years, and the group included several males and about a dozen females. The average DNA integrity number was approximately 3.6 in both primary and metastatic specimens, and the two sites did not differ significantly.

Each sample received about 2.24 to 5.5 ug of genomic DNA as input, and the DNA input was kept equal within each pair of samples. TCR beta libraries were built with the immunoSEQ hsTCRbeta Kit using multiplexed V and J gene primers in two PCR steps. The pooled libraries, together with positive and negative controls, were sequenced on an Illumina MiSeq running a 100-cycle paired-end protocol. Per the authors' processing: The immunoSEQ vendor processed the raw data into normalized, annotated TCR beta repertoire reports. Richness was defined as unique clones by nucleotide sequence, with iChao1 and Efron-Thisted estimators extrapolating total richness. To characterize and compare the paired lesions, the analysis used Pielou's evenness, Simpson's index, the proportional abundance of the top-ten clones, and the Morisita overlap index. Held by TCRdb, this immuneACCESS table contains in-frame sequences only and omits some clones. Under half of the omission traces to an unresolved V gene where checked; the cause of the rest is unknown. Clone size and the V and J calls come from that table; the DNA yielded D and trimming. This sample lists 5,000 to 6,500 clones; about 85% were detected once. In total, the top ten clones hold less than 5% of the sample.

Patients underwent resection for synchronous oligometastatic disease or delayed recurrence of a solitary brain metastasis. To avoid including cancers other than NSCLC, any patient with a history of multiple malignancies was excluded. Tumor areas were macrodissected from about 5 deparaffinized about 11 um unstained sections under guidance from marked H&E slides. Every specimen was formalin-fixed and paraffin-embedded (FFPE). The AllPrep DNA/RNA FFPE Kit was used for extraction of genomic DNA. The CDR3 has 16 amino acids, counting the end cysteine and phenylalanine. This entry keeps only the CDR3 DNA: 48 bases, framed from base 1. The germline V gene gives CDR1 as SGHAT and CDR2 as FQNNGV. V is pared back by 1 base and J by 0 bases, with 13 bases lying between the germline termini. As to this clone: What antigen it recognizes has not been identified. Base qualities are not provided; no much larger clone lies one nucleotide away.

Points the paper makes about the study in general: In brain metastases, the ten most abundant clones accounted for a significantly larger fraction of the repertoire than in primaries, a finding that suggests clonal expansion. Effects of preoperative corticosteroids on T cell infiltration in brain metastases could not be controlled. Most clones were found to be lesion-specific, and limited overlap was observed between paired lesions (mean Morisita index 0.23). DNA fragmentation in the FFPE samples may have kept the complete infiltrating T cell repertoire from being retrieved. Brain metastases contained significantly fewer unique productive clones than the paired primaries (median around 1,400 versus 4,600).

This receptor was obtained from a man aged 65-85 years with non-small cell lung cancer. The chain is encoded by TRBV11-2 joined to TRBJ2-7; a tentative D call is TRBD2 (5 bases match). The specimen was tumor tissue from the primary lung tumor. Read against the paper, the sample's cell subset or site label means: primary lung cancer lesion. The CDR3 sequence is CASSLVGGHISYEQYF. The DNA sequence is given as TGTGCCAGCAGCTTAGTTGGCGGGCATATCTCCTACGAGCAGTACTTC.